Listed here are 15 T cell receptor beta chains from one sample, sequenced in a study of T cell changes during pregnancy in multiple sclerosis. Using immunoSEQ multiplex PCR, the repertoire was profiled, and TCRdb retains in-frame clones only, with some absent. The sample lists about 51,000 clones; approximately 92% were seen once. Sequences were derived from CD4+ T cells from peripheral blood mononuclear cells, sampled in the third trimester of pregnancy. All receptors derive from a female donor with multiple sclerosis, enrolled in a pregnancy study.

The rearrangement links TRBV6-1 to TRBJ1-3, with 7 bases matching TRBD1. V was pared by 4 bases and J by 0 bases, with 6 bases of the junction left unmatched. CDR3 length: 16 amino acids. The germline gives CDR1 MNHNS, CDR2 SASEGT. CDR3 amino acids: CASSGNRGSSGNTIYF. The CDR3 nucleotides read TGTGCCAGCAGTGGGAACAGGGGTTCCTCTGGAAACACCATATATTTT.

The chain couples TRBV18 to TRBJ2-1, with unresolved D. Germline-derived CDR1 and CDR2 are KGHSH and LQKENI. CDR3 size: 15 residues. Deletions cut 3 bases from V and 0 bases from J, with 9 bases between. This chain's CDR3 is CASSPETVSYNEQFF. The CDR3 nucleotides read TGTGCCAGCTCACCTGAAACTGTCTCCTACAATGAGCAGTTCTTC. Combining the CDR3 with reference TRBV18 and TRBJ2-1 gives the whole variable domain NAGVMQNPRHLVRRRGQEARLRCSPMKGHSHVYWYRQLPEEGLKFMVYLQKENIIDESGMPKERFSAEFPKEGPSILRIQQVVRGDSAAYFCASSPETVSYNEQFFGPGTRLTVL.

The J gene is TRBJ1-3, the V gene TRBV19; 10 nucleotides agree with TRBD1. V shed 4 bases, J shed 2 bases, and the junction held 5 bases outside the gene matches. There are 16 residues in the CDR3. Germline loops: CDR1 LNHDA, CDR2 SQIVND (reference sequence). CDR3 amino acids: CASSTTGQGAGNTIYF. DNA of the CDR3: TGTGCCAGTAGTACCACCGGACAGGGGGCTGGAAACACCATATATTTT.

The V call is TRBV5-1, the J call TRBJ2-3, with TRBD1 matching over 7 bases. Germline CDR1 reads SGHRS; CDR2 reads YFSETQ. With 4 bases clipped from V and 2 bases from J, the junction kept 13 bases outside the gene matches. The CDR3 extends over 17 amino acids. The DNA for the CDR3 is TGCGCCAGCAGCCAGGGACAGAGTCTTACAACCACAGATACGCAGTATTTT. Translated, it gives CASSQGQSLTTTDTQYF.

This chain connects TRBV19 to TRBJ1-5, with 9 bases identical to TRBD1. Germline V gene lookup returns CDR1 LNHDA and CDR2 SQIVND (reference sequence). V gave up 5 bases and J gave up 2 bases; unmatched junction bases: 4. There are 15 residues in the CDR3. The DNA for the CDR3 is TGTGCCAGTAGTCTACGACAGGGGGGCAATCAGCCCCAGCATTTT. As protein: CASSLRQGGNQPQHF.

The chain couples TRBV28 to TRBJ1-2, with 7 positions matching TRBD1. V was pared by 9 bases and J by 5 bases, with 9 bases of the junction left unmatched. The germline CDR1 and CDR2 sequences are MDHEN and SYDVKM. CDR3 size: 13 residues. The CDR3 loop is CASKPGQTYGYTF. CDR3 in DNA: TGTGCCAGTAAACCGGGACAGACGTATGGCTACACCTTC.

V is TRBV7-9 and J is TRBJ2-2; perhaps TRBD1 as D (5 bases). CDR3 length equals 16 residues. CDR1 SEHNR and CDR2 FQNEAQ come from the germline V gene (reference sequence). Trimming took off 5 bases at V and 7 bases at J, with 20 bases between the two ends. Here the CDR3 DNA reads TGTGCCAGCAGCCGCGAGGTTGGGGCGATAAGCGGGGAGCTGTTTTTT. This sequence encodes CASSREVGAISGELFF.

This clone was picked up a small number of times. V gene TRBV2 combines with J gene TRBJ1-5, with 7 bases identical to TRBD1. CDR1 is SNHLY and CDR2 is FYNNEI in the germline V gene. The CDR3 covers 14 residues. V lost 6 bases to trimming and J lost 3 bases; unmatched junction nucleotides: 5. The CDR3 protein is CASRTGVANQPQHF. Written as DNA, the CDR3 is TGTGCCAGCAGAACAGGGGTTGCCAATCAGCCCCAGCATTTT.

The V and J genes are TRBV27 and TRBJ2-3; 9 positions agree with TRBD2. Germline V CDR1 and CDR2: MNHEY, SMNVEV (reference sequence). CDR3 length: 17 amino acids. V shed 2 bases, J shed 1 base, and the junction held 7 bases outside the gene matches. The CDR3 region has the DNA TGTGCCAGCAGTTTAAGGGTAGCGGGAGTGGGCACAGATACGCAGTATTTT. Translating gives CASSLRVAGVGTDTQYF.

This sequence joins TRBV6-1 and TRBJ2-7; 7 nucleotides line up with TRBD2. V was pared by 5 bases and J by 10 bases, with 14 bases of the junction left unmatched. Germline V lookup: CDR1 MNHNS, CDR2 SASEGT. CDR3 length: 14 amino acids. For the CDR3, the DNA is TGTGCCAGCAGTCCCGTCGGGGGGAGGGGCGAACAGTACTTC. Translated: CASSPVGGRGEQYF.

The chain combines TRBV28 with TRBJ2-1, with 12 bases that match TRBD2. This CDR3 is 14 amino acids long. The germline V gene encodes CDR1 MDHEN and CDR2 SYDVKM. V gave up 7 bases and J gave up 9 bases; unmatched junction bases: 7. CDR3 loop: CASMGLAGIGEQFF. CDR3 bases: TGTGCCAGCATGGGACTAGCGGGCATTGGTGAGCAGTTCTTC.

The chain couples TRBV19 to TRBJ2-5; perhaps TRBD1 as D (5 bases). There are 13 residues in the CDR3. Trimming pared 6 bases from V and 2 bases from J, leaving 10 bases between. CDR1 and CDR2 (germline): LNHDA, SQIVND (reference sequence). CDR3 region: CASRLTVQETQYF. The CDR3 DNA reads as TGTGCCAGTAGATTGACAGTTCAAGAGACCCAGTACTTC.

This CDR3 is CASSTGLAGGLYNEQFF. CDR3 sequence (DNA): TGCGCCAGCAGCACGGGACTAGCGGGAGGACTTTACAATGAGCAGTTCTTC. This chain links TRBV5-1 with TRBJ2-1; TRBD2 matches at 15 bases. The length of the CDR3 is 17 residues. J gave up 4 bases and V 4 bases, and 6 bases lay outside the gene matches. Germline assignment: CDR1 SGHRS and CDR2 YFSETQ.

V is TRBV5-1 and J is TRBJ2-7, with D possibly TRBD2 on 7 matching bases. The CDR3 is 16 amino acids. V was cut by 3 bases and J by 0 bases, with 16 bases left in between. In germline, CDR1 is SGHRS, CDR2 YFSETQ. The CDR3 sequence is CASSWEGGLISYEQYF. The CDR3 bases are TGCGCCAGCAGCTGGGAGGGGGGGCTGATCTCCTACGAGCAGTACTTC.

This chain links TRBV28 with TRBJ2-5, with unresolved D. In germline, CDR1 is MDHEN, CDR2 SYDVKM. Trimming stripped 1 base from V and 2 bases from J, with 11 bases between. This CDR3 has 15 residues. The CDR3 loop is CASSLSVPLQETQYF. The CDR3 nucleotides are TGTGCCAGCAGTTTATCTGTTCCCCTTCAAGAGACCCAGTACTTC.